This record covers a single T cell receptor beta chain. In germline, CDR1 is SGHNT, CDR2 YYREEE (reference sequence). The CDR3 covers 15 residues. V shed 5 bases and J 6 bases; nucleotides not matched to a gene: 11. This sample stems from a study of blood T cell repertoires in COVID-19. Here immunoSEQ multiplex PCR was the method, and the copy in TCRdb shows in-frame clones only, minus some. The data show around 700,000 clones, 75% to 90% seen once. The sample comprised peripheral blood. The receptor's source is a woman in her late teens or twenties with acute or convalescent COVID-19. The gene calls are TRBV5-4 and TRBJ2-3, with 8 bases aligning to TRBD2. DNA of the CDR3: TGTGCCAGCAGACCAAGCGGGGGCCCCGGGGATACGCAGTATTTT. It codes for CASRPSGGPGDTQYF.